The 19 T cell receptor beta chains listed next were all sequenced from one sample in a study of cytotoxic CD8 clonotypes in ibrutinib-treated CLL. Assay used: immunoSEQ multiplex PCR; TCRdb lists only in-frame clones, some missing. This sample has around 14,000 clones, with roughly 76% found just once. This specimen consisted of PBMCs, obtained before ibrutinib treatment. These receptor sequences come from a human donor with chronic lymphocytic leukemia.

This sequence joins TRBV14 and TRBJ2-5; TRBD1 or TRBD2 may be the D gene (5 bases each). Germline lookup yields CDR1 SGHDN and CDR2 FVKESK. The V and J ends lost 1 base and 5 bases respectively, with 11 bases between them. The CDR3 spans 14 residues. The CDR3 bases are TGTGCCAGCAGCCAAGTGGGGGTGTCCGAGACCCAGTACTTC. The encoded protein is CASSQVGVSETQYF. Looking up the rest from reference TRBV14 and TRBJ2-5 gives the full variable domain: EAGVTQFPSHSVIEKGQTVTLRCDPISGHDNLYWYRRVMGKEIKFLLHFVKESKQDESGMPNNRFLAERTGGTYSTLKVQPAELEDSGVYFCASSQVGVSETQYFGPGTRLLVL.

There are a few counts of this clone. The genes are TRBV20-1 and TRBJ2-7; D remains ambiguous. The CDR3 totals 9 residues. Germline V gene lookup returns CDR1 DFQATT and CDR2 SNEGSKA (reference sequence). V lost 6 bases and J lost 3, with 3 bases in between. CDR3 sequence: CSAGYEQYF. In DNA, the CDR3 is TGCAGTGCAGGCTACGAGCAGTACTTC.

This chain connects TRBV6-6 to TRBJ2-1, with D perhaps matching TRBD1 (6 bases). Germline CDR1 MNHNY, CDR2 SVGAGI (reference sequence). The length of the CDR3 is 12 residues. V was pared by 0 bases and J by 14 bases, with 11 bases between. Here the CDR3 DNA reads TGTGCCAGCAGTTACTCGGGGGACAAGGAGTTCTTC. Translating gives CASSYSGDKEFF.

The chain recombines TRBV11-2 with TRBJ1-1, with D possibly matching TRBD1 (6 bases). V lost 3 bases and J lost 0, with 17 bases in between. This CDR3 spans 17 amino acids. Germline V CDR1 and CDR2: SGHAT, FQNNGV. Here the CDR3 DNA reads TGTGCCAGCAGCTTGGGGCAGGGGACGGAGATGAACACTGAAGCTTTCTTT. This codes for CASSLGQGTEMNTEAFF.

This clone was detected a few times. This chain uses TRBV11-1 with TRBJ2-1, with D unclear. The V gene lost 4 bases and the J gene lost 10 bases, with 11 bases spanning the gap. Germline CDR1 and CDR2: SGHAT and FQDESV (reference sequence). The CDR3 has 12 residues. The DNA for the CDR3 is TGTGCCAGCAGCTCGGCGTTCGGCGAGCAGTTCTTC. It specifies CASSSAFGEQFF.

The V gene is TRBV9, the J gene TRBJ2-5; D gene unclear. In germline, CDR1 is SGDLS, CDR2 YYNGEE. The CDR3 covers 15 residues. V lost 0 bases and J lost 5, with 14 bases in between. CDR3 bases: TGTGCCAGCAGCGTAGGGGTGGGGTCCGTGGAGACCCAGTACTTC. It translates to CASSVGVGSVETQYF. Based on the CDR3 plus reference TRBV9 and TRBJ2-5, the full variable domain is DSGVTQTPKHLITATGQRVTLRCSPRSGDLSVYWYQQSLDQGLQFLIQYYNGEERAKGNILERFSAQQFPDLHSELNLSSLELGDSALYFCASSVGVGSVETQYFGPGTRLLVL.

The V call is TRBV28, the J call TRBJ2-7; a weak D match, TRBD1 (6 bases). Germline CDR1 MDHEN, CDR2 SYDVKM. V lost 6 bases and J lost 2, with 11 bases in between. CDR3 length: 13 residues. This CDR3 reads CASRGDMTYEQYF. CDR3 coding DNA: TGTGCCAGCAGGGGGGACATGACCTACGAGCAGTACTTC.

This clone has more than one count but fewer than ten. This chain joins TRBV4-2 and TRBJ1-4; TRBD1 might be the D (6 bases). Germline CDR1 is LGHNA and CDR2 is YNFKEQ. The CDR3 contains 16 residues. Trimming took off 0 bases at V and 8 bases at J, with 16 bases between the two ends. CDR3 bases: TGTGCCAGCAGCCAAGATGGGGGGCCCGGCGGGGAAAAACTGTTTTTT. As protein: CASSQDGGPGGEKLFF.

The rearrangement links TRBV2 to TRBJ2-3; D perhaps matches TRBD2 (5 bases). Trimming left V 6 bases short and J 6 bases short, with 16 bases between. CDR1 and CDR2 from the germline V gene are SNHLY and FYNNEI. The CDR3 is 14 amino acids. CDR3 sequence: CASSPDGVGDTQYF. The CDR3 DNA follows: TGTGCCAGCAGCCCGGACGGGGTGGGGGATACGCAGTATTTT.

This chain links TRBV2 with TRBJ1-1; no definite D call. Trimming shortened V by 9 bases and J by 1 base, and 15 bases separated the two germline ends. Germline V gene lookup returns CDR1 SNHLY and CDR2 FYNNEI. This CDR3 has 14 residues. The CDR3 is CARKDPRGNTEAFF. The CDR3 bases are TGTGCCAGAAAGGACCCCCGGGGGAACACTGAAGCTTTCTTT.

The chain recombines TRBV2 with TRBJ2-7; no clear D gene. The CDR3 spans 13 residues. CDR1 SNHLY and CDR2 FYNNEI come from the germline V gene. V was cut by 7 bases and J by 1 base, with 11 bases left in between. The CDR3 coding sequence is TGTGCCAGCACAGTTGGGGTTTCCTACGAGCAGTACTTC. The encoded protein is CASTVGVSYEQYF.

This chain connects TRBV7-7 to TRBJ2-3; D is uncertain. Germline V gene sequence: CDR1 SSHAT, CDR2 FNYEAQ (reference sequence). This CDR3 contains 10 residues. Deletions cut 6 bases from V and 5 bases from J, with 3 bases between. The CDR3 sequence is CASRRDTQYF. CDR3 bases: TGTGCCAGCAGGCGAGATACGCAGTATTTT.

The chain links TRBV7-9 to TRBJ2-7; D is undetermined. This CDR3 is built from 12 residues. Germline CDR1 reads SEHNR; CDR2 reads FQNEAQ (reference sequence). The V end was cut by 8 bases, the J end by 2 bases, with 10 bases between. CDR3 sequence (DNA): TGTGCCAGCGGGCTGGGAACCTACGAGCAGTACTTC. Residues: CASGLGTYEQYF.

This clone was detected a few times. The chain recombines TRBV30 with TRBJ2-7; D is uncertain. Germline V gives CDR1 GTSNPN, CDR2 SVGIG (reference sequence). The V and J ends lost 1 base and 7 bases respectively, with 11 bases between them. CDR3 length: 12 amino acids. CDR3 sequence: CAWSASLLEQYF. The CDR3 DNA reads TGTGCCTGGAGTGCGTCCTTATTGGAGCAGTACTTC. The full variable domain, completed using reference TRBV30 and TRBJ2-7, is SQTIHQWPATLVQPVGSPLSLECTVEGTSNPNLYWYRQAAGRGLQLLFYSVGIGQISSEVPQNLSASRPQDRQFILSSKKLLLSDSGFYLCAWSASLLEQYFGPGTRLTVT.

V usage is TRBV11-3 and J usage is TRBJ2-6, with 11 bases fitting TRBD1. This CDR3 contains 17 residues. The V gene's germline CDR1 is SGHNT and CDR2 YENEEA. The V segment lost 5 bases and the J segment 0 bases; nucleotides outside the gene matches: 3. This CDR3 reads CASSPGTGGSGANVLTF. CDR3 coding DNA: TGTGCCAGCAGCCCCGGGACAGGGGGCTCTGGGGCCAACGTCCTGACTTTC.

The chain combines TRBV29-1 with TRBJ2-7, with 11 positions matching TRBD2. CDR1 and CDR2 (germline): SQVTM, ANQGSEA. The CDR3 has 12 amino acids. Trimming at V came to 4 bases and at J to 5 bases, leaving 1 base not matched to a gene. The CDR3 sequence: CSVGSGRDEQYF. Written as DNA, the CDR3 is TGCAGCGTTGGTAGCGGGAGGGACGAGCAGTACTTC.

The chain's CDR3 is CAWSFLGGWYGYTF. The CDR3 DNA reads as TGTGCCTGGAGTTTTTTGGGGGGCTGGTATGGCTACACCTTC. This chain joins TRBV30 and TRBJ1-2, with a possible D match to TRBD1 (6 bases). This CDR3 is built from 14 residues. Germline V CDR1 and CDR2: GTSNPN, SVGIG (reference sequence). V dropped 2 bases and J dropped 5 bases, with 15 bases sitting between them.

In its sample, this clone was seen a few times. CDR3 nucleotide sequence: TGTGCCAGCAGCTCCGCCTATAGCAATCAGCCCCAGCATTTT. Translation: CASSSAYSNQPQHF. The genes are TRBV7-2 and TRBJ1-5; no reliable D call. Germline lookup yields CDR1 SGHTA and CDR2 FQGNSA. The ends were cut back, 4 bases at V and 0 bases at J, with 7 bases in the middle. The CDR3 extends over 14 amino acids.

V and J are TRBV4-2 and TRBJ2-5, with TRBD2 matching 8 bases. The CDR3 covers 16 residues. V trimming: 5 bases; J trimming: 1 base; junction bases outside the gene matches: 9. Germline lookup yields CDR1 LGHNA and CDR2 YNFKEQ. In DNA, the CDR3 is TGTGCCAGCAGCGGGGGGGCGGGAGGAGGCCAAGAGACCCAGTACTTC. Protein product: CASSGGAGGGQETQYF.